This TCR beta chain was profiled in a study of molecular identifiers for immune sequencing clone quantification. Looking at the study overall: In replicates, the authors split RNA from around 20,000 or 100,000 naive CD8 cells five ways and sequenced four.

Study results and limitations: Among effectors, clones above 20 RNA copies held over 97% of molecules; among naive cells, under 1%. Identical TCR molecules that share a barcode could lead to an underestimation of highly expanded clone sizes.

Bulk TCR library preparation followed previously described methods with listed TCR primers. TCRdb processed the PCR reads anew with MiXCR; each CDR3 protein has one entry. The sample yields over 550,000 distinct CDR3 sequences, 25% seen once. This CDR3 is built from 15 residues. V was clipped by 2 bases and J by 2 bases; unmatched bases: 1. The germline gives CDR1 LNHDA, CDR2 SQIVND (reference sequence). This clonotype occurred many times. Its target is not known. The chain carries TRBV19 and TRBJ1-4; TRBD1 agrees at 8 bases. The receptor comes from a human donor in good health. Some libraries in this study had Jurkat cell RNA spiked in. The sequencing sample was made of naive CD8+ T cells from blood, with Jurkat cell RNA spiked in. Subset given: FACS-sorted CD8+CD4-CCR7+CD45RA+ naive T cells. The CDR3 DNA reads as TGTGCCAGTAGTATACCAGGGGGCACTAATGAAAAACTGTTTTTT. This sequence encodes CASSIPGGTNEKLFF. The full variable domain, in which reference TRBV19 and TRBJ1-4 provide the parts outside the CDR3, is DGGITQSPKYLFRKEGQNVTLSCEQNLNHDAMYWYRQDPGQGLRLIYYSQIVNDFQKGDIAEGYSVSREKKESFPLTVTSAQKNPTAFYLCASSIPGGTNEKLFFGSGTQLSVL.